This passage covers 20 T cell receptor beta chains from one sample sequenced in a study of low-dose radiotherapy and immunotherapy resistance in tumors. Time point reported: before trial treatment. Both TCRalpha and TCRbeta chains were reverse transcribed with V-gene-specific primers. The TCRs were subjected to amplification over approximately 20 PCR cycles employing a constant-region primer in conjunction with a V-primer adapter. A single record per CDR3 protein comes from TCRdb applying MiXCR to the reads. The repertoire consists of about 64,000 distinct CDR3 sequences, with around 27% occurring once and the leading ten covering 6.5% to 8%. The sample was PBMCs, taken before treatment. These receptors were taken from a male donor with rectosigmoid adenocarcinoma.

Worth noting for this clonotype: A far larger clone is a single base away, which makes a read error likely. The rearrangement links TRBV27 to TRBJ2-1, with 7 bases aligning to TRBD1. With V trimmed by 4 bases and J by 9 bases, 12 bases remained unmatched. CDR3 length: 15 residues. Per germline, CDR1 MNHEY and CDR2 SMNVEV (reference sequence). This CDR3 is CASSYYRGYSGEQFF. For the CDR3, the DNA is TGTGCCAGCAGTTATTACAGGGGCTATTCGGGTGAGCAGTTCTTC.

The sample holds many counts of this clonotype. The CDR3 is CASSVPRGGTQYF. As DNA, the CDR3 is TGTGCCAGTAGTGTGCCCCGAGGTGGTACGCAGTATTTT. The V and J genes are TRBV19 and TRBJ2-3; D unresolved. The germline V and J ends were trimmed by 5 bases and 8 bases, with 14 bases remaining between them. The CDR3 consists of 13 residues. Germline V lookup: CDR1 LNHDA, CDR2 SQIVND (reference sequence).

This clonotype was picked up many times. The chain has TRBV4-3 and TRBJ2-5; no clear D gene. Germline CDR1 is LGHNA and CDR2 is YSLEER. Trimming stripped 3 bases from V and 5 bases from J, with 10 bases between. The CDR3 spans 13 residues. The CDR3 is CASSQNGRETQYF. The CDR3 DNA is TGCGCCAGCAGCCAGAACGGGCGGGAGACCCAGTACTTC.

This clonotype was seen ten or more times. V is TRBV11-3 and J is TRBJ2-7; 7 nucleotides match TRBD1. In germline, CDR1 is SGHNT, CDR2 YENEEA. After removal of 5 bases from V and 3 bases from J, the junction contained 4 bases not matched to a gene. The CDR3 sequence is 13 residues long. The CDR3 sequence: CASSPGQDYEQYF. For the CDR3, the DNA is TGTGCCAGCAGCCCTGGACAGGACTACGAGCAGTACTTC.

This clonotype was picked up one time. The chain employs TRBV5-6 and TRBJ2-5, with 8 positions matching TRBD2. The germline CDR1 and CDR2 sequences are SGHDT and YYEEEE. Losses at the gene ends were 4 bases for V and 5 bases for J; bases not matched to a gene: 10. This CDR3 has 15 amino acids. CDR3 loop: CASSRGGAHGETQYF. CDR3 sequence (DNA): TGTGCCAGCAGCCGGGGGGGAGCCCACGGGGAGACCCAGTACTTC.

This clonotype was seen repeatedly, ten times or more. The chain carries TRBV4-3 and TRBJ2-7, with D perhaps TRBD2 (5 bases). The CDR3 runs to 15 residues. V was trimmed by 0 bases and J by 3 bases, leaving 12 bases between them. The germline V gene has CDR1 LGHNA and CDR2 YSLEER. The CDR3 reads CASSQDTGIGYEQYF. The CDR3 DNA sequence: TGCGCCAGCAGCCAAGATACGGGGATTGGCTACGAGCAGTACTTC.

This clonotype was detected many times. The DNA of the CDR3 is TGTGCCAGCAGCTTAGAGACAAACGAGCAGTACTTC. This encodes CASSLETNEQYF. The chain is built from TRBV7-9 and TRBJ2-7; D is unclear. Per germline, CDR1 SEHNR and CDR2 FQNEAQ (reference sequence). V was trimmed by 1 base and J by 5 bases, leaving 6 bases between them. This CDR3 contains 12 residues.

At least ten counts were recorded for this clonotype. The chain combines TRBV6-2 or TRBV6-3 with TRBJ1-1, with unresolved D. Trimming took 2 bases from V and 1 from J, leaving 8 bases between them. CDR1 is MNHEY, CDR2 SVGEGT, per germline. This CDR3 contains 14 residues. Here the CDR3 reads CASSYGGGNTEAFF. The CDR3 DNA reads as TGTGCCAGCAGTTACGGAGGCGGGAACACTGAAGCTTTCTTT.

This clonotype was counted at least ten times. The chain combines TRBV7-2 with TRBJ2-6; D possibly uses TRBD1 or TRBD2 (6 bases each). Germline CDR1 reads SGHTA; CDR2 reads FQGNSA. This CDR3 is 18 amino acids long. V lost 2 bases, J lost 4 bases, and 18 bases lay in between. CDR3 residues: CASSLLGGPLGGANVLTF. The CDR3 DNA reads TGTGCCAGCAGCTTATTAGGGGGGCCTTTGGGCGGGGCCAACGTCCTGACTTTC.

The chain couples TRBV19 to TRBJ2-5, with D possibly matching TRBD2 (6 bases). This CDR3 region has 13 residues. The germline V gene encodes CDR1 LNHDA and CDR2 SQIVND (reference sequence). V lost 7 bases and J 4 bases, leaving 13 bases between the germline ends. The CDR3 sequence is CASTPEGRETQYF. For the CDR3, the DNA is TGTGCCAGTACACCGGAGGGTCGAGAGACCCAGTACTTC.

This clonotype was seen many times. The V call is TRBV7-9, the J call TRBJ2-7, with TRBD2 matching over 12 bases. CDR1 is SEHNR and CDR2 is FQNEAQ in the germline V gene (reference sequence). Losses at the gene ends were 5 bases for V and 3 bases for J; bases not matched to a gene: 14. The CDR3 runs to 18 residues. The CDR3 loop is CASSDSLSTSGSGYEQYF. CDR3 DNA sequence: TGTGCCAGCAGCGATAGCCTATCGACTAGCGGGAGTGGCTACGAGCAGTACTTC.

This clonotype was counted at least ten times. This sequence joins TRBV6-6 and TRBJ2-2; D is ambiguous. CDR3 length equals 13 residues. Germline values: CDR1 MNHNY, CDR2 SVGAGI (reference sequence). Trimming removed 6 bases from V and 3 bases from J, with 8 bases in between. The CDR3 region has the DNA TGTGCCAGCAGACGAGACGACACCGGGGAGCTGTTTTTT. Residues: CASRRDDTGELFF.

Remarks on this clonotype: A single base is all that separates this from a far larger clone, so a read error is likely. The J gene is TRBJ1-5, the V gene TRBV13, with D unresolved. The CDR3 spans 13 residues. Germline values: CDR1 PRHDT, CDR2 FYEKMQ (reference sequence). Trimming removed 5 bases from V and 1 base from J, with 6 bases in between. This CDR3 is CASSQFSNQPQHF. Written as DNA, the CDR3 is TGTGCCAGCAGCCAATTCAGCAATCAGCCCCAGCATTTT.

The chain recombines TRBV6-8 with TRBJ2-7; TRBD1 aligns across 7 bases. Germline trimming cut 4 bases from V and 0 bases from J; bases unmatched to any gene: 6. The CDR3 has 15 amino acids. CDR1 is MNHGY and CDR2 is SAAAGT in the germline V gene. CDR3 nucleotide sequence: TGTGCCAGCAGTTCCACCGGACAGGTCTCCTACGAGCAGTACTTC. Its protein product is CASSSTGQVSYEQYF.

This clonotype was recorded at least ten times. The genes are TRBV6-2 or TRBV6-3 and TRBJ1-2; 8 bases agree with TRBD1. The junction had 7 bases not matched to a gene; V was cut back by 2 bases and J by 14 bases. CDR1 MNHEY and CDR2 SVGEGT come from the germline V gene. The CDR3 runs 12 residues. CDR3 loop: CASSYGTGEKTF. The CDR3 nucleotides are TGTGCCAGCAGTTACGGGACAGGCGAGAAAACCTTC.

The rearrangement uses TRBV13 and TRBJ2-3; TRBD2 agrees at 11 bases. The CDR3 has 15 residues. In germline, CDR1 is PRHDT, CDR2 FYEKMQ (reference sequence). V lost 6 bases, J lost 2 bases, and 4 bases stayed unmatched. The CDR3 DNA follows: TGTGCCAGCAGTAAGACTAGCGGGACCACAGATACGCAGTATTTT. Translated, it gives CASSKTSGTTDTQYF.

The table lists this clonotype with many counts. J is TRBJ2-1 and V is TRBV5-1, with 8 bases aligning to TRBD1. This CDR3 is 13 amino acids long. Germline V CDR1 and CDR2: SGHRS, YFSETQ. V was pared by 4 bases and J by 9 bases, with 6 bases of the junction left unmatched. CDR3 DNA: TGCGCCAGCAGCCTGGACAGGGTTTTTGAGCAGTTCTTC. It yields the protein CASSLDRVFEQFF.

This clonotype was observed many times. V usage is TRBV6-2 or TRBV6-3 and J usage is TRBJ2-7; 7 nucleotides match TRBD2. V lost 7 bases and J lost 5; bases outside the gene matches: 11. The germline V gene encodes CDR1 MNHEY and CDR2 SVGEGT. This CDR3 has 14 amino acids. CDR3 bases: TGTGCCAGCAACGCCGGGGAGGGCGGCCACGAGCAGTACTTC. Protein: CASNAGEGGHEQYF.

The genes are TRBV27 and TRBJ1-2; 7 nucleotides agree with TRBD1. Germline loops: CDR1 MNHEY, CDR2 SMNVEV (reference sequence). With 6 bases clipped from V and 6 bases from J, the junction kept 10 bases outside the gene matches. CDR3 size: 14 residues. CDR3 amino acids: CASRWGQRRDGYTF. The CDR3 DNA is TGTGCCAGCAGGTGGGGACAGCGGAGGGATGGCTACACCTTC.

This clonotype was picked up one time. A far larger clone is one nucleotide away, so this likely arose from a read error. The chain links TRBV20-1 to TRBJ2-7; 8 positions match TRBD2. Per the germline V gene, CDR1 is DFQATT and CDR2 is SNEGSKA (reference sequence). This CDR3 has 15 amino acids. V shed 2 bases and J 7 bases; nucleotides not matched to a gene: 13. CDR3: CSARWPGLGDNEQYF. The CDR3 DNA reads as TGCAGTGCTAGATGGCCGGGACTAGGGGACAATGAGCAGTACTTC.